This T cell receptor beta chain is from a study of blood T cell repertoires in COVID-19. Study-wide context: The study drew acute and convalescent COVID-19 samples from the United States, Italy and Spain. The cDNA or gDNA used as material had been derived from T cells, B-cell-depleted T cells, or PBMCs.

Sequencing used immunoSEQ multiplex PCR; TCRdb keeps in-frame clones, though not all of them. There are 200,000 or so clones in the sample; 80% to 85% occur only once, and around 7% lies in the top ten. Participants, roughly 18 to 90 years old, spanned around 25 US areas. Two negative PCRs, clearance, or symptom resolution had been documented for recovered Cohort 3 donors. This clone occurred once. Material for sequencing was PBMCs or T cells enriched from blood (not recorded which). The clonotype originates from a man aged 35-49 years who had recovered from COVID-19.

CDR3 bases: TGTGCCAGCAGTCTCCCGGGACAGGGGAATAGCAATCAGCCCCAGCATTTT. As protein: CASSLPGQGNSNQPQHF. The chain combines TRBV2 with TRBJ1-5; 10 bases line up with TRBD1. Germline lookup yields CDR1 SNHLY and CDR2 FYNNEI. This CDR3 contains 17 residues. V was clipped by 5 bases and J by 0 bases; unmatched bases: 7.